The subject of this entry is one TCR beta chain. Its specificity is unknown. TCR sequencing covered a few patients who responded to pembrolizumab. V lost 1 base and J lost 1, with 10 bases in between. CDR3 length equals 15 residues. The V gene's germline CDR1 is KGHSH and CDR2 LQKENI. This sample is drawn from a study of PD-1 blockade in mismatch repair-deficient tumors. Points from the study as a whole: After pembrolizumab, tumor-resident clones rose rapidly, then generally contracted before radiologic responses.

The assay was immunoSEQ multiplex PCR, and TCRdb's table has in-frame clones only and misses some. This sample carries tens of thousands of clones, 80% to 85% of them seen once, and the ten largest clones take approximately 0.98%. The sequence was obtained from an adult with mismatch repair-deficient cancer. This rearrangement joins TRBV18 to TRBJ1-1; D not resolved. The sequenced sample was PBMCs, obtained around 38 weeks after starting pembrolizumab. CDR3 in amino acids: CASSPHPGENTEAFF. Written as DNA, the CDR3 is TGTGCCAGCTCACCACACCCCGGGGAGAACACTGAAGCTTTCTTT.